This T cell receptor beta chain derives from a study of blood T cell repertoires in COVID-19. The CDR3 is 14 residues long. V was clipped by 4 bases and J by 5 bases, with 14 bases between them. Germline CDR1 MDHEN, CDR2 SYDVKM. Some clones are missing from TCRdb's copy, which holds only in-frame ones; the method was immunoSEQ multiplex PCR. The top ten clones hold roughly 2.5% of a sample with just under 75,000 clones, roughly 84% of them seen once. This receptor was obtained from an elderly man with active or convalescent COVID-19. The chain uses TRBV28 and TRBJ1-1; D gene unclear. Source material: peripheral blood. CDR3 DNA sequence: TGTGCCAGCAGTTCCGGAGGTAGGCGGACTGAAGCTTTCTTT. Amino acid sequence: CASSSGGRRTEAFF. The full variable domain, its missing parts supplied by reference TRBV28 and TRBJ1-1, is DVKVTQSSRYLVKRTGEKVFLECVQDMDHENMFWYRQDPGLGLRLIYFSYDVKMKEKGDIPEGYSVSREKKERFSLILESASTNQTSMYLCASSSGGRRTEAFFGQGTRLTVV.